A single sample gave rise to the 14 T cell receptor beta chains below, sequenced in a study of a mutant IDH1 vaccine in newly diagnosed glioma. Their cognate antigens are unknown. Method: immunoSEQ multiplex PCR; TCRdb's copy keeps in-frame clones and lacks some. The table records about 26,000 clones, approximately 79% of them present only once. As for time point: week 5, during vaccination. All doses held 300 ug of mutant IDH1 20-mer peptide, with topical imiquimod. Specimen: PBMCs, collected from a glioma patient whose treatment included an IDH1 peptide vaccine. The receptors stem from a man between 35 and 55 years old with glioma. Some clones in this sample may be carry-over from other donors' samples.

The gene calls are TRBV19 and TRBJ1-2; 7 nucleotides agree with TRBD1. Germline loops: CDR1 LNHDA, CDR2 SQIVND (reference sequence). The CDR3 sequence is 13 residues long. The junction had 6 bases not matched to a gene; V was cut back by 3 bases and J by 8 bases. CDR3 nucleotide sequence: TGTGCCAGTAGTATTGTGACAGGGAGAGGCTACACCTTC. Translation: CASSIVTGRGYTF.

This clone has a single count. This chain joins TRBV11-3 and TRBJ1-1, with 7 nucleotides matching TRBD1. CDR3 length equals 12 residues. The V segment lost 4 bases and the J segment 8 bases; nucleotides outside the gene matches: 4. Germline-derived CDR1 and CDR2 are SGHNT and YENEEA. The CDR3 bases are TGTGCCAGCAGCTCCTGGGACAGCGAAGCTTTCTTT. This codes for CASSSWDSEAFF.

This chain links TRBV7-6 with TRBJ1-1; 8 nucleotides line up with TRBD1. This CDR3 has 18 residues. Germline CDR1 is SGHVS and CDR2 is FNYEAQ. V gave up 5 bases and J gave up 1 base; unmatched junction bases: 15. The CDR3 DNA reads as TGTGCCAGCAGCCCACAGGCAGGGGGCTTGAGGTCGAACACTGAAGCTTTCTTT. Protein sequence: CASSPQAGGLRSNTEAFF.

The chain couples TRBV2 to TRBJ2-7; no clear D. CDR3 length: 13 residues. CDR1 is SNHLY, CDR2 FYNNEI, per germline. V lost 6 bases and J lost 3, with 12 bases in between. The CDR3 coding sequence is TGTGCCAGCAGGGATATCCCCCACTACGAGCAGTACTTC. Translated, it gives CASRDIPHYEQYF. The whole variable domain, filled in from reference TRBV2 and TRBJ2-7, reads EPEVTQTPSHQVTQMGQEVILRCVPISNHLYFYWYRQILGQKVEFLVSFYNNEISEKSEIFDDQFSVERPDGSNFTLKIRSTKLEDSAMYFCASRDIPHYEQYFGPGTRLTVT.

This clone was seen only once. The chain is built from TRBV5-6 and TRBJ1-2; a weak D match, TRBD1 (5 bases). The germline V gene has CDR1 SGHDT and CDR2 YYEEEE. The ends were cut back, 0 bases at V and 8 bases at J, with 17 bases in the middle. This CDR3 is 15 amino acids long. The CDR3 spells CASSLAVRGTYGYTF. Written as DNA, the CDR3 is TGTGCCAGCAGCTTGGCGGTGCGGGGGACTTACGGCTACACCTTC. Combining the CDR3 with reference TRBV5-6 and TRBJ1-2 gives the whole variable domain DAGVTQSPTHLIKTRGQQVTLRCSPKSGHDTVSWYQQALGQGPQFIFQYYEEEERQRGNFPDRFSGHQFPNYSSELNVNALLLGDSALYLCASSLAVRGTYGYTFGSGTRLTVV.

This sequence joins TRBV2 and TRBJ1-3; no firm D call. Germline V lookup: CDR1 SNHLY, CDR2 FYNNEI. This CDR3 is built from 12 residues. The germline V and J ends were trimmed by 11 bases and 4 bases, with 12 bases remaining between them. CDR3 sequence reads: CAGRREGNTIYF. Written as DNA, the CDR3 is TGTGCCGGGAGAAGGGAGGGAAACACCATATATTTT.

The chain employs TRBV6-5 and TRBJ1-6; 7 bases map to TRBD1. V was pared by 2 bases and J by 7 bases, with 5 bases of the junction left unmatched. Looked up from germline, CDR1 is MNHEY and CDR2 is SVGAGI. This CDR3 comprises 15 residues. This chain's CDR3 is CASSYPRQGNSPLHF. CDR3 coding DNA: TGTGCCAGCAGTTACCCCCGACAGGGAAATTCACCCCTCCACTTT.

The CDR3 sequence: CASQIAGANVLTF. CDR3 coding DNA: TGTGCCAGCCAGATTGCTGGGGCCAACGTCCTGACTTTC. This chain uses TRBV6-5 with TRBJ2-6; D is undetermined. This CDR3 is built from 13 residues. V was cut by 8 bases and J by 2 bases, with 7 bases left in between. CDR1 is MNHEY and CDR2 is SVGAGI in the germline V gene.

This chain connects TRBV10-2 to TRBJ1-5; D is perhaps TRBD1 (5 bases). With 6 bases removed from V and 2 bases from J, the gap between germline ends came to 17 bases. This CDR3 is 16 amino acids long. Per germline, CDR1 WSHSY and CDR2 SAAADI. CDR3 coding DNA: TGCGCCAGCAGCCCCCAGGGCGCAGTGGGCAATCAGCCCCAGCATTTT. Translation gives CASSPQGAVGNQPQHF.

The CDR3 DNA is TGTGCCAGCAGCGGCCCGCGACTCGACACAGATACGCAGTATTTT. Encoded protein: CASSGPRLDTDTQYF. The V gene is TRBV5-6, the J gene TRBJ2-3; D is unresolved. CDR3 length equals 15 residues. With 4 bases removed from V and 2 bases from J, the gap between germline ends came to 14 bases. CDR1 SGHDT and CDR2 YYEEEE come from the germline V gene.

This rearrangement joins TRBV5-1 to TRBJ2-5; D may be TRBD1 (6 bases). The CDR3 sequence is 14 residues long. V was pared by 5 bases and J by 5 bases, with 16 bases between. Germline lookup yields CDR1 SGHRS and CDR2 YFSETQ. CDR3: CASRENQGLETQYF. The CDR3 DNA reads TGCGCCAGCAGGGAGAACCAGGGGCTCGAGACCCAGTACTTC.

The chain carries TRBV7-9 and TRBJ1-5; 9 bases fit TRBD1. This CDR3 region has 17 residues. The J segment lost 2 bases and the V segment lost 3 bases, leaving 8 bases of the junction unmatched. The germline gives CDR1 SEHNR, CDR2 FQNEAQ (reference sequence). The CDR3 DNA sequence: TGTGCCAGCAGCTTTCGCATACAGGGGGCGGGCAATCAGCCCCAGCATTTT. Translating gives CASSFRIQGAGNQPQHF.

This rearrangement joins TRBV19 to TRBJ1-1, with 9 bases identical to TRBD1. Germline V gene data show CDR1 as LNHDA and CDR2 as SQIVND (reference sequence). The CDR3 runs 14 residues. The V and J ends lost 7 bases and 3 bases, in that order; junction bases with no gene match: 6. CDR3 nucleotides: TGTGCCAGTAATACGGGACAGGGCTACACTGAAGCTTTCTTT. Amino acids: CASNTGQGYTEAFF.

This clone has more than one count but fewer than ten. This CDR3 reads CASSFLATNEQYF. The DNA for the CDR3 is TGCGCCAGCAGCTTTTTGGCCACCAACGAGCAGTACTTC. The rearrangement links TRBV5-1 to TRBJ2-7; D not resolved. The germline CDR1 and CDR2 sequences are SGHRS and YFSETQ. The CDR3 extends over 13 amino acids. Trimming cost V 2 bases and J 5 bases, with 11 bases left between them.